Given below is one T cell receptor (beta chain) in context. This sample was taken from a study of OX40 agonist ivuxolimab in advanced cancers. The repertoire was sequenced with immunoSEQ multiplex PCR; TCRdb's copy has only in-frame clones and lacks some. The sample has about 69,000 clones, more than 85% seen once. With baseline, cycle 4 day 1, and cycle 7 day 1 as timepoints, blood was sampled. In germline, CDR1 is LGHNA, CDR2 YNFKEQ. Between the trimmed V and J ends, which lost 0 bases and 4 bases, there was a span of 12 bases. There are 15 residues in the CDR3. The genes are TRBV4-2 and TRBJ1-1, with D hard to call. The input for sequencing was CD4+ or CD8+ T cells sorted from blood, taken in a trial of the OX40 agonist ivuxolimab. This clonotype originated in an adult with an advanced solid tumor such as melanoma, head and neck, liver or kidney cancer. CDR3 sequence reads: CASSQEGGGITEAFF. In DNA form, the CDR3 reads TGTGCCAGCAGCCAAGAAGGAGGAGGGATCACTGAAGCTTTCTTT.